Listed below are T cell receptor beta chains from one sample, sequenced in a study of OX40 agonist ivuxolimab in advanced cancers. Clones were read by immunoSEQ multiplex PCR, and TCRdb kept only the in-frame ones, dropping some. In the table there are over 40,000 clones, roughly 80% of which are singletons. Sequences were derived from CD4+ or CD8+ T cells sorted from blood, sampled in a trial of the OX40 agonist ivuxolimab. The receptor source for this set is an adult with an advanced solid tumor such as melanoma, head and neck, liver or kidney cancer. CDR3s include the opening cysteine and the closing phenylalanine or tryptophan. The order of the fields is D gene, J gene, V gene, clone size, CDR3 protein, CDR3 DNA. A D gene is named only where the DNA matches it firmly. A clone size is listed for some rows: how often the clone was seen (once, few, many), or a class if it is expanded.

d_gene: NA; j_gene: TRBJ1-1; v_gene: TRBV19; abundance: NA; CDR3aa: CASSIGTGRTEAFF; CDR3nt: TGTGCCAGTAGTATAGGGACCGGGAGGACTGAAGCTTTCTTT
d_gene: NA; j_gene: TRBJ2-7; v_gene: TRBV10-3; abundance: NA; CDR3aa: CAISDGGAAREQYF; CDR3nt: TGTGCCATCAGTGATGGGGGGGCGGCTCGCGAGCAGTACTTC
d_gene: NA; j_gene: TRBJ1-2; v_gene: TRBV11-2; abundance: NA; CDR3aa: CASSLGRGDGYTF; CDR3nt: TGTGCCAGCAGCTTAGGACGGGGAGATGGCTACACCTTC
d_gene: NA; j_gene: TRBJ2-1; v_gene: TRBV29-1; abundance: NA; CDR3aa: CSVEGGTVYNEQFF; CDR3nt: TGCAGCGTTGAAGGGGGTACCGTCTACAATGAGCAGTTCTTC
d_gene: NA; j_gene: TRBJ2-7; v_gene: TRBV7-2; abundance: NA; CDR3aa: CASSLAGGAAYEQYF; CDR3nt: TGTGCCAGCAGCTTAGCGGGGGGGGCGGCCTACGAGCAGTACTTC
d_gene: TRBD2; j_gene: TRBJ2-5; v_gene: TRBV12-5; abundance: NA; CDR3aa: CASGLGPRLAGDPETQYF; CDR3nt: TGTGCTAGTGGTTTGGGACCTCGACTTGCGGGAGACCCAGAGACCCAGTACTTC
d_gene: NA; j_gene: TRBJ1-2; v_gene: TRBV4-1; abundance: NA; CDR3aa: CASSLTTGRVGGYTF; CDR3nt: TGCGCCAGCAGCCTGACCACAGGGAGAGTAGGGGGCTACACCTTC
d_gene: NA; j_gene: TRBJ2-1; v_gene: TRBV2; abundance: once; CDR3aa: CASMQGGAGRRSAYNEQFF; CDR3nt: TGTGCCAGCATGCAGGGGGGAGCGGGCAGAAGAAGTGCCTACAATGAGCAGTTCTTC
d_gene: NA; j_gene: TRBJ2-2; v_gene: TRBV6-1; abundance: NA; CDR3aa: CASVPQGYTGELFF; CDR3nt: TGTGCCAGCGTTCCGCAAGGGTACACCGGGGAGCTGTTTTTT
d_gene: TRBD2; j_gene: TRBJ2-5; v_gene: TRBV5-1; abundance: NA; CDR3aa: CASSRGLAAGETQYF; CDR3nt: TGCGCCAGCAGCCGGGGACTAGCGGCTGGAGAGACCCAGTACTTC
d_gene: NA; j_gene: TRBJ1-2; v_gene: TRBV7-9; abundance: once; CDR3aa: CASSLEDSYGYTF; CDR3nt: TGTGCCAGCAGCTTAGAGGACAGCTATGGCTACACCTTC
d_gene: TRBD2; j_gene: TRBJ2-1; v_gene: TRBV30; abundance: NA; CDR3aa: CAWSGLTSVLNNEQFF; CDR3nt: TGTGCCTGGAGTGGCCTAACTAGCGTCCTGAACAATGAGCAGTTCTTC